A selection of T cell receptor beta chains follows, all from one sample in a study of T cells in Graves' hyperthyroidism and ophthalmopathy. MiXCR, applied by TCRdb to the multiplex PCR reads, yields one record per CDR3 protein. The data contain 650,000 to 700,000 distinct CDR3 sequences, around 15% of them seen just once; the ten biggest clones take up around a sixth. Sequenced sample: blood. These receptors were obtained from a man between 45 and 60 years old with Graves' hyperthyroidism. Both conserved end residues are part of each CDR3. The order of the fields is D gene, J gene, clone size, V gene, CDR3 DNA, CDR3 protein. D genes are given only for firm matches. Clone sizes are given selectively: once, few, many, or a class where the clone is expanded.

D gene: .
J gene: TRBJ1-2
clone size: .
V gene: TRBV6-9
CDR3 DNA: TGTGCCAGCAGTGATTCCCACTTACCGAGAGCGAACTGTGGCTACACCTTC
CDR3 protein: CASSDSHLPRANCGYTF

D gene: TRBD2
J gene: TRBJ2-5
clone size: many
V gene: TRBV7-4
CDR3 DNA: TGTGCCAGCAGCTTACCGGAGACTAGCGGGTACCAAGAGACCCAGTACTTC
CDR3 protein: CASSLPETSGYQETQYF

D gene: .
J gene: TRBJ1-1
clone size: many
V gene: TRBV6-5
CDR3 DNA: TGTGCCAGCAGTTACGCCGGACAGAACACTGAAGCTTTCTTT
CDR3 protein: CASSYAGQNTEAFF

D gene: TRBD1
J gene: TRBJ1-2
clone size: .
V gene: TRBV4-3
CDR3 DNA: TGCGCCAGCAGCCAATTTGCTGGACAGGGGAACTATGGCTACACCTTC
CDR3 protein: CASSQFAGQGNYGYTF

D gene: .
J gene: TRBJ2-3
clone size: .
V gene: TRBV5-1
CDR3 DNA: TGCGCCAGCAGCTTCGACAAGGCGGGGCTAAGCACAGATACGCAGTATTTT
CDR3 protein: CASSFDKAGLSTDTQYF

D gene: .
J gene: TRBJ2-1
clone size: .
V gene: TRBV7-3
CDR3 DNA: TGTGCCAGCAGCTCCGGATTGCGTACGCCGGCGGGGAAGTTCTTC
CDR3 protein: CASSSGLRTPAGKFF

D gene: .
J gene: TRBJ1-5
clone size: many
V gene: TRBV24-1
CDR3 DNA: TGTGCCACCAGTCGGGGGGAAGGCAATCAGCCCCAGCATTTT
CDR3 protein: CATSRGEGNQPQHF

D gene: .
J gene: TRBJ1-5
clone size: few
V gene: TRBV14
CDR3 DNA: TGTGCCAGCAACTTGTATAGCAATCAGCCCCAGCATTTT
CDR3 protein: CASNLYSNQPQHF

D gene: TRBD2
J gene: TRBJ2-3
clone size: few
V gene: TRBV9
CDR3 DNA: TGTGCCAGCAGCGTAGAAGGTAGCGGGAGTCCCACAGATACGCAGTATTTT
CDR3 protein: CASSVEGSGSPTDTQYF

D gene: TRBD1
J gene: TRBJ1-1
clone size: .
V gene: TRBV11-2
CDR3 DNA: TGTGCCAGCAGTCCCACAGGGGGAGGATGGACTGAAGCTTCCTTT
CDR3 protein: CASSPTGGGWTEASF

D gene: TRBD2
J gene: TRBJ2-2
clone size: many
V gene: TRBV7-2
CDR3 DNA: TGTGCCAGCAGCTTCTTGACTAGCGGGAGACCCCACACCGGGGAGCTGTTTTTT
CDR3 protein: CASSFLTSGRPHTGELFF

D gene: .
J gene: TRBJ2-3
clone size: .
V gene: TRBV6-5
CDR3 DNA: TGTGCCAGCAGTTACGTACTAGGGGGTGGAGATACGCAGTATTTT
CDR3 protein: CASSYVLGGGDTQYF

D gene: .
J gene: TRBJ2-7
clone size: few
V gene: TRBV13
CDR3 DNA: TGTGCCAGCAGCAGGGGGGACCGAGACTACGAGCAGTACTTC
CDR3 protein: CASSRGDRDYEQYF

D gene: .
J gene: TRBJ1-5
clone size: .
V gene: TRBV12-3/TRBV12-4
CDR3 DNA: TGTGCCAGCAGTATCGATCCCCAGGCGCGCAATCAGCCCCAGCATTTT
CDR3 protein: CASSIDPQARNQPQHF

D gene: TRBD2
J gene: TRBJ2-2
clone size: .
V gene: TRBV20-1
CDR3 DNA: TGCAGTGCGAAGCGGGACTCCAATGCCGGGGAGCTGTTTTTT
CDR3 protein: CSAKRDSNAGELFF

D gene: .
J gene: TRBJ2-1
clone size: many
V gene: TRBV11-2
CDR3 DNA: TGTGCCAGCAGCTTAGACTCGGCGGCGTATGAGCAGTTCTTC
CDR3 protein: CASSLDSAAYEQFF

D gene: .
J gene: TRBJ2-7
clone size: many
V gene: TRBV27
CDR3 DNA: TGTGCCAGCAGCCGCGGAGCTTTGGGAGCCTACGAGCAGTACTTC
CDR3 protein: CASSRGALGAYEQYF

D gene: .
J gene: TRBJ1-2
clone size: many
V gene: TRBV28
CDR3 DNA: TGTGCCAGCTTCCCGAAGGTCGCAGCCTTCCGTCGCCTCTATGGCTACACCTTC
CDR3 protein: CASFPKVAAFRRLYGYTF

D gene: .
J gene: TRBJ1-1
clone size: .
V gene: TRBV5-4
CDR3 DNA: TGTGCCAGCAGCTTGGCTGGGAACGATGAAGCTTTCTTT
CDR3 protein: CASSLAGNDEAFF

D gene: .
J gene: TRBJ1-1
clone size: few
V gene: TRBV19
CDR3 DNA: TGTGCCAGTAGTATAGTCCGGCAAAGTGAAGCTTTCTTT
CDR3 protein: CASSIVRQSEAFF

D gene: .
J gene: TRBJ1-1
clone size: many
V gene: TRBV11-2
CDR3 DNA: TGTGCCAGCAGCGCAAGACAAGGGACGGAGAACACTGAAGCTTTCTTT
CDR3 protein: CASSARQGTENTEAFF

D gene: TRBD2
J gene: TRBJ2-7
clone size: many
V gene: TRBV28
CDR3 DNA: TGTGCCAGCAGTACTAGCGGGATCTCCTACGAGCAGTACTTC
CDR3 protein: CASSTSGISYEQYF

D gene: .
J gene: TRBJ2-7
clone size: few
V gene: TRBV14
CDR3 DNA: TGTGCCAGCAGCCAAGTCCCCAGGAGCTCCTACGAGCAGTACTTC
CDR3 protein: CASSQVPRSSYEQYF

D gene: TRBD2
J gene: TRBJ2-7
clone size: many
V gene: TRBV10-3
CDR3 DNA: TGTGCCATCAGTGGACTAGCGGAGTCCTACGAGCAGTACTTC
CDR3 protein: CAISGLAESYEQYF

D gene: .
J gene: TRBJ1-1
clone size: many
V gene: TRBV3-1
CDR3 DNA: TGTGCCAGCAGGGCGGGAGGAAGGGGCACTGAAGCTTTCTTT
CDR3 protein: CASRAGGRGTEAFF

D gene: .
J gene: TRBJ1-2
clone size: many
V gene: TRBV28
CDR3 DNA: TGTGCCAGCAGTTTAGGCAAGAGCTATGGCTACACCTTC
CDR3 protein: CASSLGKSYGYTF

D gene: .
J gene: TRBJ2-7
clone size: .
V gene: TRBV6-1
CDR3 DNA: TGTGCCAGCAGTTCGCTGCCGGGACCTAGAGGCCCCTACGAGCAGTACTTC
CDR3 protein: CASSSLPGPRGPYEQYF

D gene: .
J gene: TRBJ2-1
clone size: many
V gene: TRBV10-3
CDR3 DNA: TGTGCCATCAGTGAGTCGACCCCTAGGGGCAATGAGCAGTTCTTC
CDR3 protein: CAISESTPRGNEQFF

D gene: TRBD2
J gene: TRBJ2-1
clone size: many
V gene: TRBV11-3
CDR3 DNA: TGTGCCAGCAGCTTAGATCCTAGCGGGAGCTCTGAGCAGTTCTTC
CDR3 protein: CASSLDPSGSSEQFF

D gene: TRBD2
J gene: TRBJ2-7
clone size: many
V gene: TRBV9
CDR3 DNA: TGTGCCAGCAGCGTAGCCGGCAGCGGGAGTAGGGACGAGCAGTACTTC
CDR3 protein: CASSVAGSGSRDEQYF

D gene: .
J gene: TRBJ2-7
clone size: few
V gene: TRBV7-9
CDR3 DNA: TGTGCCAGCAGGGACCGGGCCTCCTACGAGCAGTACTTC
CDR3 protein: CASRDRASYEQYF

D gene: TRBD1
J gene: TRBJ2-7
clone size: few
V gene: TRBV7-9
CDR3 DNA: TGTGCCAGCAGCCCAACGGGACAGGGGGCCTACGAGCAGTACTTC
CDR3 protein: CASSPTGQGAYEQYF

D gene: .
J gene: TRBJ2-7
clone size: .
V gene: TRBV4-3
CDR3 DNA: TGCGCCAGCAGCCAGGGAATGGCTATGGAGGCCTACGAGCAGTACTTC
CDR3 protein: CASSQGMAMEAYEQYF

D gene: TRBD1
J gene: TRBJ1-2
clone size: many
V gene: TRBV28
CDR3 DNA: TGTGCCAGCAGAACGGGACAGGGATTCTATGGCTACACCTTC
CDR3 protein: CASRTGQGFYGYTF

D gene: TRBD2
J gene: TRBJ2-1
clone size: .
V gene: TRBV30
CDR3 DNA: TGTGCCTGGAGTGGACTAGCGGGACTCTACAATGAGCAGTTCTTC
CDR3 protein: CAWSGLAGLYNEQFF

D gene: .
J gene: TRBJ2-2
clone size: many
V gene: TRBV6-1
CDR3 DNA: TGTGCCAGCAGTTCCCTCGGGGCCGGGGAGCTGTTTTTT
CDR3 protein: CASSSLGAGELFF

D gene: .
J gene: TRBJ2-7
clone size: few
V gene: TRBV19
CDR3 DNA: TGTGCCAGTAATAACCGGGCCGTTGGCTCCTACGAGCAGTACTTC
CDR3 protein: CASNNRAVGSYEQYF

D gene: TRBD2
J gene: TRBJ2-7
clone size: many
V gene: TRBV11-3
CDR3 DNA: TGTGCCAGCAGCCAGGGACTAGCGGTCTCCTACGAGCAGTACTTC
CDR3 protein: CASSQGLAVSYEQYF

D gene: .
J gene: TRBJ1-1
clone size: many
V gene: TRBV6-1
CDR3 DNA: TGTGCCAGCAGTGACCTAGACATGAACACTGAAGCTTTCTTT
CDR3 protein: CASSDLDMNTEAFF

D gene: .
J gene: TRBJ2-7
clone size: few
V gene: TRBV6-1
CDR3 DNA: TGTGCCAGCATCATAGCGGCGTGGGGCGGGAACGAGCAGTACTTC
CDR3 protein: CASIIAAWGGNEQYF

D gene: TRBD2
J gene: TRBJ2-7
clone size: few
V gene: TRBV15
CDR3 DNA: TGTGCCACCAGCAGAGATGAGGCTAGCGGAGGAGGGCAGTACTTC
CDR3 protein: CATSRDEASGGGQYF

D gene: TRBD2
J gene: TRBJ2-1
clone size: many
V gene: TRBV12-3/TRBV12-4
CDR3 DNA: TGTGCCAGCAGGCTAGCGGGAGAAGGTTATGAGCAGTTCTTC
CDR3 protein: CASRLAGEGYEQFF

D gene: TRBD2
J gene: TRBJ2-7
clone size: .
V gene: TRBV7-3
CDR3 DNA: TGTGCCAGCAGCTTAACGTATACTAGCGCACCATACGAGCAGTACTTC
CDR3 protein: CASSLTYTSAPYEQYF

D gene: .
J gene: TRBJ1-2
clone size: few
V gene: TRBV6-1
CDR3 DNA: TGTGCCAGCAGTTTCCAACAGGGATGGTATGGCTACACCTTC
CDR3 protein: CASSFQQGWYGYTF